This TCR beta chain was identified during a study of T cells in narcolepsy (dated by TCRdb to 2017 to 2018). Some background on the complete study: The study enrolled patients with narcolepsy type 1 or type 2 (NT1, NT2) together with healthy control donors. To look for autoreactive T cells in narcolepsy patients that target self-antigens of hypocretin neurons (hypocretin, TRIB2), the study used TCR Vbeta sequencing to follow clonotypes in blood and CSF. What the work shows at the level of the full study, not this receptor alone: HCRT-specific and TRIB2-specific autoreactive clonotypes were highlighted in plots that compared CD4+ T cell clonotypes in CSF versus blood from the same patient. Numbers of sequenced blood memory CD4+ clonotypes were comparable, averaging roughly 40,000 in patients and some 33,000 in controls. Some blood memory CD4+ repertoires from patients and controls contained no sequences matching autoreactive T cell clones. According to the report, autoreactive clonotypes were detected serially in the blood of the same patients and of different patients, but not in healthy controls.

CDR1 SGHDT and CDR2 YYEEEE are derived from the germline V gene. Including cysteine and phenylalanine, the CDR3 has 13 amino acids. Only the CDR3 portion is preserved as DNA: 39 bases, with reading frame beginning at the first base. For TCR Vbeta sequencing, memory CD4+ T cells were sorted ex vivo from the peripheral blood of both healthy controls and narcolepsy patients. Receptors were amplified or captured by the immunoSEQ multiplex PCR assay. This immuneACCESS table, as held by TCRdb, lists in-frame sequences with V and J called but not all clones. Of the missing ones, under half trace to an unresolved V gene in checked studies; the others have no known cause. The sample profile shows approximately 10,000 clones; roughly 93% of them were found once. The top ten clones comprise around 1.1% of the sample. Notes on this clone: It lacks a known antigen. Per-nucleotide qualities are absent, and no much larger clonotype sits a single base away.

This sequence originates from a human donor with narcolepsy. This chain is built from TRBV5-6 and TRBJ2-5; the D gene is perhaps TRBD2, on 5 matching bases. Gene TRBJ2-7 matches the end of the DNA better, so the J call may be wrong. The sample was CD45RA- memory CD4+ T cells from PBMCs. The cell subset or site label of this sample denotes: memory T cells sorted ex vivo from peripheral blood. This receptor carries the CDR3 CASSFRGFYEQYF. The bases are TGTGCCAGCAGCTTTCGGGGATTCTACGAGCAGTACTTC.